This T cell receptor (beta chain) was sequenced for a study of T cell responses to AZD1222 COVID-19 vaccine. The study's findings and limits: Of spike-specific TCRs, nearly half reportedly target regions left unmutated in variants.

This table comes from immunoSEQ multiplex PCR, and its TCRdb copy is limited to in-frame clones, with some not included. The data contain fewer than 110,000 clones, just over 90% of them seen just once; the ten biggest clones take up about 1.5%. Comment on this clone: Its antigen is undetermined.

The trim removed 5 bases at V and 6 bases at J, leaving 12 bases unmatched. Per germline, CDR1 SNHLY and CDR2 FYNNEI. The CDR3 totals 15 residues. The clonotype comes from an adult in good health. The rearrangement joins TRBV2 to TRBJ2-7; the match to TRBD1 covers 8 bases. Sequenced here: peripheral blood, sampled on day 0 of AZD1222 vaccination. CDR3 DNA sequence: TGTGCCAGCAGTCCAACATCCGGGACAGGAGGCGAGCAGTACTTC. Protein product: CASSPTSGTGGEQYF.